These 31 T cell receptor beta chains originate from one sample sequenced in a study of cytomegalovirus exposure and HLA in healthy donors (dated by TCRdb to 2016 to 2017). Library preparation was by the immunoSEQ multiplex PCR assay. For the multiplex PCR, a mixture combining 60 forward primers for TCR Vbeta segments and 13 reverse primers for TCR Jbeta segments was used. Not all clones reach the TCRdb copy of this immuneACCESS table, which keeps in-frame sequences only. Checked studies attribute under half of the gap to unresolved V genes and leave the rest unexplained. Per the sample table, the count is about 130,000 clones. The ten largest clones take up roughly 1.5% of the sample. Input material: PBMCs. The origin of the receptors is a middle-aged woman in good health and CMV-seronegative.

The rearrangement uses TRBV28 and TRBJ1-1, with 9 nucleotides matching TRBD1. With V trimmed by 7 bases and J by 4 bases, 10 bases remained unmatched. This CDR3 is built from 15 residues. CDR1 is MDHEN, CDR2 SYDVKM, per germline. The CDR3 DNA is TGTGCCAGCAACCTACAGGGGGCGCGGGTCACTGAAGCTTTCTTT. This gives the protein CASNLQGARVTEAFF.

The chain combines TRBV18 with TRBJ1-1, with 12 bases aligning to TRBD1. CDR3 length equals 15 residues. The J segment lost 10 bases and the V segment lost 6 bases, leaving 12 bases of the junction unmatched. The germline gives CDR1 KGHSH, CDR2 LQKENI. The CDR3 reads CASSVPGQGAIAAFF. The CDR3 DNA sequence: TGTGCCAGCTCCGTCCCGGGACAGGGGGCTATAGCAGCTTTCTTT.

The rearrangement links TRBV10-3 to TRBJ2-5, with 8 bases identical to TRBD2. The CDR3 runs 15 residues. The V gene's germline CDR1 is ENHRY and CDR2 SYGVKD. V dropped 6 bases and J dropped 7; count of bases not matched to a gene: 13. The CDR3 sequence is CAIRESGGRSATQYF. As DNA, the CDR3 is TGTGCCATCAGAGAAAGCGGGGGCCGGTCGGCGACCCAGTACTTC.

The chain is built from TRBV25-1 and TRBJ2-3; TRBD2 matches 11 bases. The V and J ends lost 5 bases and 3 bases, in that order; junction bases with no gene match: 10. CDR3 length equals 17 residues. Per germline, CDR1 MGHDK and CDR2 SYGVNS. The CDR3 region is CASSPSLAGGATDTQYF. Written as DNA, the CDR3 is TGTGCCAGCAGTCCCAGCCTAGCGGGGGGAGCGACAGATACGCAGTATTTT.

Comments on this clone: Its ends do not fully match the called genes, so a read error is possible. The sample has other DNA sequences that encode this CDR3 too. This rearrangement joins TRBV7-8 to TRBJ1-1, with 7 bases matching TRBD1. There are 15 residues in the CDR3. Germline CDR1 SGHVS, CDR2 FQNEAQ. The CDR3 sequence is CASSLVRGVNTEAFF. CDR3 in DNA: TGCGCCAGCAGCTTAGTCAGGGGGGTGAACACTGAAGCTTTCTTT.

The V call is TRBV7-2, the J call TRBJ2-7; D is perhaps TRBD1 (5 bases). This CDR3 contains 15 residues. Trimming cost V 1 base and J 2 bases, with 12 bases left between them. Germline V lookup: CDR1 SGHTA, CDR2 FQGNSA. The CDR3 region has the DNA TGTGCCAGCAGCTTAGAGGGGATGAGGACCTACGAGCAGTACTTC. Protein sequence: CASSLEGMRTYEQYF.

This CDR3 reads CTSSSPKPRGGSYEQYV. The DNA for the CDR3 is TGCACCAGCAGCTCCCCAAAACCGAGGGGGGGCTCGTACGAGCAGTACGTC. This rearrangement joins TRBV1 to TRBJ2-7; the table gives TRBD2 as D, unverified against the DNA. TRBV1 is listed as a pseudogene. The CDR3 loop spans 17 amino acids.

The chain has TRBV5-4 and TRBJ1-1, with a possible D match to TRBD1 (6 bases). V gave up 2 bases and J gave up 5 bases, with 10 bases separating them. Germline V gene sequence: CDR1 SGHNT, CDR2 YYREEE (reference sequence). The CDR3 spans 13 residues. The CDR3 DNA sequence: TGTGCCAGCAGCTTCGGGCAGGGGACTGAAGCTTTCTTT. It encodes CASSFGQGTEAFF.

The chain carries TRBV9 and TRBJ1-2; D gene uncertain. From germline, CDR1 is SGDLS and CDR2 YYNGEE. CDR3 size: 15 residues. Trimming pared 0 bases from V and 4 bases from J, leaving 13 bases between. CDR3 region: CASSVDIGESYGYTF. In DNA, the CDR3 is TGTGCCAGCAGCGTAGACATTGGGGAGTCCTATGGCTACACCTTC.

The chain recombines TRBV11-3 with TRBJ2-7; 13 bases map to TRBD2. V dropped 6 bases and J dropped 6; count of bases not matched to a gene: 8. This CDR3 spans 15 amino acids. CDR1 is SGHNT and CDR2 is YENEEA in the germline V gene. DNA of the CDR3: TGTGCCAGCAGTCAAGGACTAGCGGGGGCCGTCGAGCAGTACTTC. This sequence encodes CASSQGLAGAVEQYF.

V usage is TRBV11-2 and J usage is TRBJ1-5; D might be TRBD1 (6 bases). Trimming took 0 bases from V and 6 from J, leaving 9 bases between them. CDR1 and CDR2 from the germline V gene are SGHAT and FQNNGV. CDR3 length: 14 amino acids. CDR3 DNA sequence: TGTGCCAGCAGCTTAGATACAGGGTCTCAGCCCCAGCATTTT. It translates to CASSLDTGSQPQHF.

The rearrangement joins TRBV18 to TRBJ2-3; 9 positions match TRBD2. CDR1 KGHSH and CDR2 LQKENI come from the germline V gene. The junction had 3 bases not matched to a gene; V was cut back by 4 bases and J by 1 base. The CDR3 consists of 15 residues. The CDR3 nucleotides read TGTGCCAGCTCACTTTTAGCGGGGGGCACAGATACGCAGTATTTT. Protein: CASSLLAGGTDTQYF.

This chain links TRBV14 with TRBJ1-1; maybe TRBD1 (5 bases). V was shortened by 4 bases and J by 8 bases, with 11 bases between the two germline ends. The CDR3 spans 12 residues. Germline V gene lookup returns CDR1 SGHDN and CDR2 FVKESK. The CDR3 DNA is TGTGCCAGCAGCCCTTGGGAGGGGGAAGCTTTCTTT. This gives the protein CASSPWEGEAFF.

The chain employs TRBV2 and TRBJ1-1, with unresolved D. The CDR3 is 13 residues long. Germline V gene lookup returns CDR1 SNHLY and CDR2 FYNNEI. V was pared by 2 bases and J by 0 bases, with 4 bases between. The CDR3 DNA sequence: TGTGCCAGCAGTGAACAGTTGAACACTGAAGCTTTCTTT. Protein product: CASSEQLNTEAFF.

The CDR3 is CASSFYAKETQYF. CDR3 DNA: TGTGCCAGCAGTTTTTATGCTAAAGAGACCCAGTACTTC. The chain links TRBV28 to TRBJ2-5; D gene uncertain. This CDR3 is built from 13 residues. The germline CDR1 and CDR2 sequences are MDHEN and SYDVKM. V lost 3 bases to trimming and J lost 3 bases, with 8 bases between them.

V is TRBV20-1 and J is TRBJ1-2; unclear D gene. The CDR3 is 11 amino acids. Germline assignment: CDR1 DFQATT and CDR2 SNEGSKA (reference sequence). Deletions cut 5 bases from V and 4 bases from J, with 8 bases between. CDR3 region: CSAPGFYGYTF. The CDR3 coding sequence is TGCAGTGCTCCGGGGTTCTATGGCTACACCTTC.

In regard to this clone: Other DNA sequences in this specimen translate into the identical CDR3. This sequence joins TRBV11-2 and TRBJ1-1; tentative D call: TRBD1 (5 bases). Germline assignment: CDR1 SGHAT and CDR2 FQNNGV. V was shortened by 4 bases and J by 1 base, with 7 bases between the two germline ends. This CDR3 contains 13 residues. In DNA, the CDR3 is TGTGCCAGCAGCTCCCAGGGGAACACTGAAGCTTTCTTT. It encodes CASSSQGNTEAFF.

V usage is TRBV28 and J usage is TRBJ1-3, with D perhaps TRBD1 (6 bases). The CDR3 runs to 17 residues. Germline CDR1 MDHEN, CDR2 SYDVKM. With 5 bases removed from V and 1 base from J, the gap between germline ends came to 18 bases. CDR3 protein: CASSPGQGRGSGNTIYF. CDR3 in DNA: TGTGCCAGCAGTCCGGGCCAGGGGAGGGGATCTGGAAACACCATATATTTT.

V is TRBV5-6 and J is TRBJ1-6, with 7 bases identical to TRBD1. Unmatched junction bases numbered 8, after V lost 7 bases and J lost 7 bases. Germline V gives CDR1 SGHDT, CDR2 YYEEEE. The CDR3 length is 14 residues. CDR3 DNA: TGTGCCAGCCGGGCGACAGGGCTCAATTCACCCCTCCACTTT. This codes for CASRATGLNSPLHF.

The CDR3 spells CSVDRGLDGYTF. DNA of the CDR3: TGCAGCGTAGACAGGGGGCTAGATGGCTACACCTTC. The V call is TRBV29-1, the J call TRBJ1-2, with 10 bases lining up with TRBD1. This CDR3 contains 12 residues. V trimming: 6 bases; J trimming: 6 bases; junction bases outside the gene matches: 4. Germline V gene lookup returns CDR1 SQVTM and CDR2 ANQGSEA.

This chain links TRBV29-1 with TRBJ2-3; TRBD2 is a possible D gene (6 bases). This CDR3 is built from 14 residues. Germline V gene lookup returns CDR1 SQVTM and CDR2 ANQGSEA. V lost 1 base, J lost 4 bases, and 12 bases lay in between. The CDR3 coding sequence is TGCAGCGTTGAAGGGTGGCTAGCGTCAGATACGCAGTATTTT. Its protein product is CSVEGWLASDTQYF.

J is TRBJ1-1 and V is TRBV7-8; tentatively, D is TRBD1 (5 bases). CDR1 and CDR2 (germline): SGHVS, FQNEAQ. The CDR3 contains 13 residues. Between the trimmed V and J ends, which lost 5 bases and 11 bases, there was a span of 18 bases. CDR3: CASSLEQESNAFF. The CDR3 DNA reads TGTGCCAGCAGCCTAGAACAGGAGTCTAATGCTTTCTTT. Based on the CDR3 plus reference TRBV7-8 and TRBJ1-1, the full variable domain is GAGVSQSPRYKVAKRGQDVALRCDPISGHVSLFWYQQALGQGPEFLTYFQNEAQLDKSGLPSDRFFAERPEGSVSTLKIQRTQQEDSAVYLCASSLEQESNAFFGQGTRLTVV.

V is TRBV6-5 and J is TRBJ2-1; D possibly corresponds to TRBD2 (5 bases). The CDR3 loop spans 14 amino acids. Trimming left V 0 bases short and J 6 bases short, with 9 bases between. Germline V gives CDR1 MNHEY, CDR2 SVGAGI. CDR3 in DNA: TGTGCCAGCAGTTACTCCCCCGGGATCAATGAGCAGTTCTTC. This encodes CASSYSPGINEQFF.

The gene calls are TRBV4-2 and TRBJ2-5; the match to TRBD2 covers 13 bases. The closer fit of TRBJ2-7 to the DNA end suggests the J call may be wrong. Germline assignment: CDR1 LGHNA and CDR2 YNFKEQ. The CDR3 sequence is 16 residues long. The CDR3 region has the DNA TGTGCCAGCAGCCAAGGGACTAGCGGGGGCGGCTACGAGCAGTACTTC. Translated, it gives CASSQGTSGGGYEQYF.

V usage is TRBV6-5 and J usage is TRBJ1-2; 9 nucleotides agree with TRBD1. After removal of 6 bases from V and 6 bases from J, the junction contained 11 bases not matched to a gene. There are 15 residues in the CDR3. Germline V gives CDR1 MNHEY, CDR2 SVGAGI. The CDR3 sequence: CASSRPGQGTDGYTF. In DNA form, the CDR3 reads TGTGCCAGCAGCCGTCCGGGACAGGGTACGGATGGCTACACCTTC.

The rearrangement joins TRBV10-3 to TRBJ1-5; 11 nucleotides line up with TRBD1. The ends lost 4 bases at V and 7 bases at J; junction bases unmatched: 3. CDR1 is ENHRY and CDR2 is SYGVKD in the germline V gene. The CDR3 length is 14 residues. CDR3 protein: CAISAGTGGQPQHF. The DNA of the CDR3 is TGTGCCATCAGTGCCGGGACAGGGGGACAGCCCCAGCATTTT.

Here the CDR3 reads CASSGQGANEKLFF. The DNA of the CDR3 is TGTGCCAGCAGTGGACAGGGGGCGAATGAAAAACTGTTTTTT. The rearrangement links TRBV6-5 to TRBJ1-4; TRBD1 matches at 11 bases. V dropped 5 bases and J dropped 5; count of bases not matched to a gene: 1. The CDR3 length is 14 residues. Germline CDR1 is MNHEY and CDR2 is SVGAGI.

CDR3 protein: CASSLRDRVNYGYTF. CDR3 bases: TGTGCCAGTAGTCTACGCGACAGGGTTAACTATGGCTACACCTTC. This chain joins TRBV19 and TRBJ1-2; TRBD1 matches 7 bases. After removal of 5 bases from V and 1 base from J, the junction contained 7 bases not matched to a gene. This CDR3 has 15 residues. The germline CDR1 and CDR2 sequences are LNHDA and SQIVND (reference sequence). Based on the CDR3 plus reference TRBV19 and TRBJ1-2, the full variable domain is DGGITQSPKYLFRKEGQNVTLSCEQNLNHDAMYWYRQDPGQGLRLIYYSQIVNDFQKGDIAEGYSVSREKKESFPLTVTSAQKNPTAFYLCASSLRDRVNYGYTFGSGTRLTVV.

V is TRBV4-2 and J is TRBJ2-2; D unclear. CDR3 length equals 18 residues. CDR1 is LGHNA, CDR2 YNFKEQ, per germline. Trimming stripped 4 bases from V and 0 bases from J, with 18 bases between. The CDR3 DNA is TGTGCCAGCAGCCTCTCTGCGATGGGCAGAACGAACACCGGGGAGCTGTTTTTT. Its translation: CASSLSAMGRTNTGELFF.

As DNA, the CDR3 is TGCGCCAGCAGCTTCAGGCAGGGGGCCTACGAGCAGTACTTC. Translating it yields CASSFRQGAYEQYF. This rearrangement joins TRBV5-1 to TRBJ2-7, with 7 bases fitting TRBD1. Germline-derived CDR1 and CDR2 are SGHRS and YFSETQ. V lost 2 bases to trimming and J lost 2 bases; unmatched junction nucleotides: 4. This CDR3 has 14 amino acids.

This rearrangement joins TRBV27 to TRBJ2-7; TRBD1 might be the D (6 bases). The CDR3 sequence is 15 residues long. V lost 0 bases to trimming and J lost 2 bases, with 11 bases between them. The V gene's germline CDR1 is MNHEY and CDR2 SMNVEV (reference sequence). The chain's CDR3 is CASSLSRQGPYEQYF. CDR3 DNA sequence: TGTGCCAGCAGTTTATCTCGCCAGGGGCCCTACGAGCAGTACTTC.